What follows are 10 T cell receptor beta chains derived from one specimen sequenced in a study of blood T cells in healthy people across ages. The authors ran a second PCR of about 6 to 12 cycles using a sample-barcoded 5' primer and a J-beta primer mix. TCRdb re-called the 5' RACE reads with MiXCR, one entry per CDR3 protein. Among approximately 1.5 million distinct CDR3 sequences listed, almost 35% were seen once. Sequencing was performed on blood. The receptors stem from a young woman in good health.

CDR3 residues: CASSQGVPYYEQYF. The CDR3 bases are TGTGCCAGCAGCCAAGGGGTGCCTTACTACGAGCAGTACTTC. The chain combines TRBV14 with TRBJ2-5; D is unresolved. The J call may be incorrect, as the DNA end agrees better with TRBJ2-7. CDR3 size: 14 residues. Germline CDR1 SGHDN, CDR2 FVKESK.

The table lists this clonotype with a few counts. The rearrangement joins TRBV12-3 or TRBV12-4 to TRBJ1-3, with a possible D match to TRBD1 (6 bases). The CDR3 sequence is 16 residues long. V was shortened by 3 bases and J by 0 bases, with 12 bases between the two germline ends. This CDR3 is CASSFGGRTSGNTIYF. The CDR3 DNA follows: TGTGCCAGCAGTTTTGGGGGCCGAACCTCTGGAAACACCATATATTTT.

The genes are TRBV4-2 and TRBJ1-5; TRBD1 matches at 12 bases. V shed 3 bases and J 4 bases; nucleotides not matched to a gene: 13. Germline V lookup: CDR1 LGHNA, CDR2 YNFKEQ. The CDR3 runs 19 residues. CDR3 DNA: TGTGCCAGCAGCCACCAGACAGGGACAGGGGGCCGTGGAAATCAGCCCCAGCATTTT. It is translated as CASSHQTGTGGRGNQPQHF.

In its sample, this clonotype was seen many times. This chain joins TRBV20-1 and TRBJ2-7; no definite D call. From germline, CDR1 is DFQATT and CDR2 SNEGSKA (reference sequence). The V end lost 6 bases, the J end lost 2 bases, and 14 bases lay between the germline ends. The length of the CDR3 is 13 residues. CDR3 residues: CSAADMGTYEQYF. CDR3 DNA: TGCAGTGCCGCGGATATGGGGACCTACGAGCAGTACTTC.

Ten or more counts support this clonotype. This sequence joins TRBV6-5 and TRBJ2-3, with a weak D call TRBD1 (6 bases). This CDR3 has 14 amino acids. V lost 6 bases, J lost 2 bases, and 12 bases lay in between. Germline V lookup: CDR1 MNHEY, CDR2 SVGAGI. The CDR3 here is CASSPGQYTDTQYF. The CDR3 DNA sequence: TGTGCCAGCAGCCCAGGACAGTACACAGATACGCAGTATTTT.

With regard to this clonotype: One end of the junction fails to match germline, which may point to a read error. This chain joins TRBV30 and TRBJ1-1; TRBD1 is a possible D gene (6 bases). Germline CDR1 and CDR2: GTSNPN and SVGIG (reference sequence). The CDR3 contains 14 residues. CDR3: CAWTIYAQGAEVFF. Here the CDR3 DNA reads TGTGCCTGGACCATATACGCACAGGGCGCTGAAGTTTTCTTT.

The V and J genes are TRBV15 and TRBJ2-5; the match to TRBD2 covers 11 bases. Per the germline V gene, CDR1 is LNHNV and CDR2 is YYDKDF (reference sequence). This CDR3 contains 17 residues. Trimming cost V 0 bases and J 4 bases; bases outside gene matches: 7. CDR3 sequence (DNA): TGTGCCACCAGCAGAGATAGTAGCGGGGGGGCGGCAGAGACCCAGTACTTC. Its translation is CATSRDSSGGAAETQYF. Combining the CDR3 with reference TRBV15 and TRBJ2-5 gives the whole variable domain DAMVIQNPRYQVTQFGKPVTLSCSQTLNHNVMYWYQQKSSQAPKLLFHYYDKDFNNEADTPDNFQSRRPNTSFCFLDIRSPGLGDTAMYLCATSRDSSGGAAETQYFGPGTRLLVL.

This clonotype turned up a few times. This chain links TRBV5-8 with TRBJ1-1, with a possible D match to TRBD1 (5 bases). The germline V and J ends were trimmed by 1 base and 6 bases, with 10 bases remaining between them. There are 13 residues in the CDR3. The germline V gene encodes CDR1 SGHTS and CDR2 YDEGEE. The CDR3 DNA reads as TGTGCCAGCAGCTTGTATGGGGACGCTGAAGCTTTCTTT. It encodes CASSLYGDAEAFF.

Remarks on this clonotype: One end of the junction is discordant with germline, which a read error may explain. The rearrangement uses TRBV6-5 and TRBJ2-2; D is ambiguous. In germline, CDR1 is MNHEY, CDR2 SVGAGI. This CDR3 contains 13 residues. The CDR3 sequence is CAGSYSATGELFF. The CDR3 bases are TGTGCCGGCAGTTACTCGGCCACCGGGGAGCTGTTTTTT.

This clonotype was counted a few times. The chain is built from TRBV12-3 or TRBV12-4 and TRBJ1-1; 9 bases are shared with TRBD1. This CDR3 is 14 amino acids long. V was pared by 5 bases and J by 6 bases, with 7 bases of the junction left unmatched. In DNA form, the CDR3 reads TGTGCCAGCAGTCTCGGGACAGGGTGGGCTGAAGCTTTCTTT. Translation gives CASSLGTGWAEAFF.